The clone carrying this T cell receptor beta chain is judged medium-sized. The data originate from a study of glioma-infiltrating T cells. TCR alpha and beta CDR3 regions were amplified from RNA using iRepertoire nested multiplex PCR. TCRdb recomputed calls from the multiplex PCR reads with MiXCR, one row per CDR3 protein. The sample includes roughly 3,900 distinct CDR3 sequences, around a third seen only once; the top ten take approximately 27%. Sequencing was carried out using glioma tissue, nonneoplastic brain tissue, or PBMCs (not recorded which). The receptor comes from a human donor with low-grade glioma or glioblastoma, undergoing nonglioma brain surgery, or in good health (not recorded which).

The DNA of the CDR3 is TGTGCCAGCAGGGACAGGGCGGGCTATGGCTACACCTTC. Protein: CASRDRAGYGYTF. V usage is TRBV6-1 and J usage is TRBJ1-2; TRBD1 matches at 8 bases. Germline lookup yields CDR1 MNHNS and CDR2 SASEGT. The junction had 4 bases not matched to a gene; V was cut back by 6 bases and J by 4 bases. The CDR3 length is 13 residues.